Listed here are 11 T cell receptor beta chains from one sample, sequenced in a study of spatial heterogeneity in lung cancer. Study findings and constraints: The number of expanded tumor alpha and beta chains correlated with mutation number.

The time point: sample taken at primary tumor resection. TCRdb recomputed calls from the 5' RACE reads with MiXCR, one row per CDR3 protein. The table lists over 8,500 distinct CDR3 sequences, roughly an eighth of them singletons, with 14% in the top ten. No antigen has been identified for these receptors. The starting material was lung tumor tissue, obtained at surgery. These receptor sequences come from a male donor with early-stage non-small cell lung cancer.

This clonotype was seen many times. The V and J genes are TRBV28 and TRBJ2-3; D is unclear. This CDR3 contains 13 residues. In germline, CDR1 is MDHEN, CDR2 SYDVKM. V shed 6 bases and J shed 6 bases, with 13 bases lying between them. The CDR3 DNA reads TGTGCCAGCAGACCGGTGGTTGAGGATACGCAGTATTTT. It yields the protein CASRPVVEDTQYF.

Many counts were recorded for this clonotype. The genes are TRBV6-5 and TRBJ1-1; D is uncertain. The CDR3 extends over 14 amino acids. V shed 7 bases and J shed 0 bases, with 12 bases lying between them. The germline V gene encodes CDR1 MNHEY and CDR2 SVGAGI. The CDR3 reads CASKNSLLNTEAFF. In DNA, the CDR3 is TGTGCCAGCAAGAACAGCCTCTTGAACACTGAAGCTTTCTTT.

V gene TRBV29-1 combines with J gene TRBJ2-3; 12 bases fit TRBD2. V was pared by 7 bases and J by 6 bases, with 8 bases of the junction left unmatched. The CDR3 runs to 14 residues. Germline CDR1 and CDR2: SQVTM and ANQGSEA. Here the CDR3 DNA reads TGCAGCGCTCCGACTAGCGGGGGCCGGGATACGCAGTATTTT. This sequence encodes CSAPTSGGRDTQYF.

This clonotype was recorded at least ten times. The gene calls are TRBV2 and TRBJ2-6; TRBD1 or TRBD2 may be the D gene (5 bases each). The germline V gene has CDR1 SNHLY and CDR2 FYNNEI. The CDR3 totals 17 residues. Trimming pared 6 bases from V and 1 base from J, leaving 16 bases between. The CDR3 region is CASRGSRGGSGANVLTF. As DNA, the CDR3 is TGTGCCAGCAGAGGTTCGAGGGGCGGTTCTGGGGCCAACGTCCTGACTTTC.

This CDR3 reads CASSLGARDTQYF. CDR3 bases: TGTGCCAGCAGTTTAGGGGCCAGAGATACGCAGTATTTT. V is TRBV27 and J is TRBJ2-3; tentative D call: TRBD1 (5 bases). Trimming removed 2 bases from V and 5 bases from J, with 8 bases in between. Germline CDR1 and CDR2: MNHEY and SMNVEV (reference sequence). The CDR3 length is 13 residues.

The chain carries TRBV12-3 or TRBV12-4 and TRBJ1-2; 7 bases align to TRBD1. This CDR3 contains 15 residues. V shed 4 bases and J 8 bases; nucleotides not matched to a gene: 13. The CDR3 coding sequence is TGTGCCAGCAGTTCGGACAGGCCTGGTATACGCGGCTACACCTTC. Residues: CASSSDRPGIRGYTF.

This clonotype is labeled as medium-sized (0.01 to 0.1%). The rearrangement uses TRBV27 and TRBJ1-4; D remains ambiguous. The V and J ends lost 2 bases and 5 bases respectively, with 9 bases between them. Germline CDR1 reads MNHEY; CDR2 reads SMNVEV (reference sequence). This CDR3 is 14 amino acids long. The CDR3 nucleotides read TGTGCCAGCAGTTTAAGCCCGAGGAATGAAAAACTGTTTTTT. This translates into CASSLSPRNEKLFF. The entire variable domain, with the rest obtained from reference TRBV27 and TRBJ1-4, is as follows: EAQVTQNPRYLITVTGKKLTVTCSQNMNHEYMSWYRQDPGLGLRQIYYSMNVEVTDKGDVPEGYKVSRKEKRNFPLILESPSPNQTSLYFCASSLSPRNEKLFFGSGTQLSVL.

This clonotype was detected only a few times. This chain connects TRBV3-1 to TRBJ2-4, with TRBD1 as a possible D gene (5 bases). This CDR3 contains 16 residues. Trimming removed 4 bases at V and 0 bases at J, with 13 bases between. Germline-derived CDR1 and CDR2 are LGHDT and YNNKEL (reference sequence). This chain's CDR3 is CASSLTGEIAKNIQYF. The CDR3, as DNA: TGTGCCAGCAGCCTTACAGGAGAGATAGCCAAAAACATTCAGTACTTC.

This clonotype is medium-sized (0.01 to 0.1%) by share. V gene TRBV7-9 combines with J gene TRBJ1-2; D remains ambiguous. The CDR3 spans 13 residues. Germline loops: CDR1 SEHNR, CDR2 FQNEAQ (reference sequence). Trimming shortened V by 4 bases and J by 4 bases, and 10 bases separated the two germline ends. The CDR3 DNA sequence: TGTGCCAGCAGCTCAGATGAATTCTATGGCTACACCTTC. Translation: CASSSDEFYGYTF.

Many counts were recorded for this clonotype. The chain links TRBV2 to TRBJ1-3; possibly TRBD1 for D (5 bases). The CDR3 totals 17 residues. Germline CDR1 SNHLY, CDR2 FYNNEI. The germline V and J ends were trimmed by 4 bases and 0 bases, with 16 bases remaining between them. The CDR3 spells CASSAFRREISGNTIYF. CDR3 sequence (DNA): TGTGCCAGCAGTGCGTTCCGCAGGGAAATCTCTGGAAACACCATATATTTT.

By sample fraction, this clonotype is medium-sized. This chain connects TRBV14 to TRBJ2-3; TRBD1 is a possible D gene (5 bases). The CDR3 has 13 amino acids. Per the germline V gene, CDR1 is SGHDN and CDR2 is FVKESK. V dropped 4 bases and J dropped 4 bases, with 9 bases sitting between them. The CDR3 bases are TGTGCCAGCAGCCCCCAGGGATCAGATACGCAGTATTTT. Translated: CASSPQGSDTQYF. Together with reference TRBV14 and TRBJ2-3, the CDR3 gives the full variable domain: EAGVTQFPSHSVIEKGQTVTLRCDPISGHDNLYWYRRVMGKEIKFLLHFVKESKQDESGMPNNRFLAERTGGTYSTLKVQPAELEDSGVYFCASSPQGSDTQYFGPGTRLTVL.